Following are 13 T cell receptor beta chains from one sample sequenced in a study of post-analysis software for immune sequencing data. These TCRs are of unknown antigen specificity. Overall study findings and caveats: Patients carried 4 or 5 TRBV segments more frequently than controls did, and TRBV5-6, TRBV5-1 and TRBV20-1 were among them.

The TCR beta cDNA libraries carried unique molecular identifiers. Via MiXCR, TCRdb re-called the PCR reads, giving one row per CDR3 protein. Of a few hundred thousand distinct CDR3 sequences in the sample, roughly 40% were seen once. Input material: blood. These receptors all come from a girl aged 2 to 10 with multiple sclerosis.

This chain connects TRBV3-1 to TRBJ1-1, with a tentative D call TRBD1 (6 bases). V dropped 0 bases and J dropped 0 bases, with 11 bases sitting between them. The germline CDR1 and CDR2 sequences are LGHDT and YNNKEL (reference sequence). CDR3 size: 16 residues. The chain's CDR3 is CASSQDRDTMNTEAFF. The CDR3 DNA is TGTGCCAGCAGCCAAGATAGGGACACCATGAACACTGAAGCTTTCTTT.

In its sample, this clonotype was seen a few times. This chain links TRBV6-1 with TRBJ2-7; 7 bases are shared with TRBD2. The CDR3 is 15 residues long. The germline CDR1 and CDR2 sequences are MNHNS and SASEGT. V lost 5 bases to trimming and J lost 2 bases; unmatched junction nucleotides: 9. The CDR3 spells CASSQRDPVAYEQYF. The CDR3 DNA sequence: TGTGCCAGCAGTCAGCGGGATCCCGTCGCCTACGAGCAGTACTTC.

In this sample, this clonotype turned up a few times. The rearrangement joins TRBV18 to TRBJ2-7, with TRBD1 matching 8 bases. The CDR3 spans 19 residues. V lost 1 base to trimming and J lost 1 base; unmatched junction nucleotides: 15. The V gene's germline CDR1 is KGHSH and CDR2 LQKENI. The CDR3 coding sequence is TGTGCCAGCTCACCACGGACAGGGTTTGTTCGAGAAGGATCCTACGAGCAGTACTTC. This sequence encodes CASSPRTGFVREGSYEQYF.

The table lists this clonotype with a few counts. In DNA form, the CDR3 reads TGTGCCAGCAGCCTAAATATCCAGGGCGAGCAGTACTTC. The encoded protein is CASSLNIQGEQYF. The chain recombines TRBV9 with TRBJ2-7, with D possibly matching TRBD1 (5 bases). Trimming took off 4 bases at V and 6 bases at J, with 14 bases between the two ends. Germline V CDR1 and CDR2: SGDLS, YYNGEE. CDR3 size: 13 residues.

In this sample, this clonotype turned up a few times. The gene calls are TRBV9 and TRBJ2-1; no reliable D call. The CDR3 extends over 13 amino acids. V was cut by 1 base and J by 8 bases, with 10 bases left in between. Germline V lookup: CDR1 SGDLS, CDR2 YYNGEE. The CDR3 DNA reads as TGTGCCAGCAGCGTATATCGAGGAGATGAGCAGTTCTTC. Translation gives CASSVYRGDEQFF.

The J gene is TRBJ1-5, the V gene TRBV20-1; the match to TRBD1 covers 9 bases. The CDR3 extends over 18 amino acids. Germline V CDR1 and CDR2: DFQATT, SNEGSKA (reference sequence). After removal of 5 bases from V and 0 bases from J, the junction contained 14 bases not matched to a gene. The CDR3 DNA reads as TGCAGTGCTGAGGGGGACAGGGCCAAAACCTATAGCAATCAGCCCCAGCATTTT. Protein sequence: CSAEGDRAKTYSNQPQHF.

The chain uses TRBV7-9 and TRBJ1-1, with TRBD1 matching 7 bases. Trimming removed 3 bases from V and 11 bases from J; junction bases left unmatched: 9. Germline CDR1 is SEHNR and CDR2 is FQNEAQ (reference sequence). The CDR3 extends over 13 amino acids. As DNA, the CDR3 is TGTGCCAGCAGCTTTAGCCCGGACAGGTCGGCTTTCTTT. It yields the protein CASSFSPDRSAFF.

The chain links TRBV20-1 to TRBJ1-5, with TRBD1 identical over 7 bases. CDR1 and CDR2 (germline): DFQATT, SNEGSKA (reference sequence). The V gene end was trimmed by 3 bases and the J gene end by 1 base; junction bases not matched to a gene: 9. The CDR3 runs 16 residues. CDR3 protein: CSARGDRGLSNQPQHF. The DNA of the CDR3 is TGCAGTGCTAGGGGGGACAGAGGTTTAAGCAATCAGCCCCAGCATTTT.

This sequence joins TRBV27 and TRBJ1-5, with D unresolved. The germline V and J ends were trimmed by 0 bases and 4 bases, with 13 bases remaining between them. The CDR3 length is 16 residues. Germline V gene lookup returns CDR1 MNHEY and CDR2 SMNVEV (reference sequence). The CDR3 sequence: CASSLSAGGVNQPQHF. The DNA of the CDR3 is TGTGCCAGCAGTTTATCGGCAGGTGGAGTTAATCAGCCCCAGCATTTT.

The table lists this clonotype with a count of one. The chain carries TRBV7-8 and TRBJ1-2; no clear D. Trimming took 2 bases from V and 4 from J, leaving 8 bases between them. CDR3 size: 13 residues. Germline values: CDR1 SGHVS, CDR2 FQNEAQ. The CDR3 sequence: CASSLRAVYGYTF. For the CDR3, the DNA is TGTGCCAGCAGCTTAAGGGCAGTCTATGGCTACACCTTC.

This clonotype was observed a few times. V and J are TRBV5-1 and TRBJ2-7; D perhaps matches TRBD2 (6 bases). The CDR3 is 16 amino acids. Germline V gene data show CDR1 as SGHRS and CDR2 as YFSETQ. V was cut by 3 bases and J by 12 bases, with 28 bases left in between. CDR3: CASSSYSGTSGRQGYF. As DNA, the CDR3 is TGCGCCAGCAGCTCCTACTCCGGGACCAGCGGGCGCCAGGGGTACTTC.

The CDR3 loop reads CASSLTPSATDTQYF. The CDR3 DNA reads as TGTGCCAGCAGCTTAACTCCTTCTGCCACAGATACGCAGTATTTT. The rearrangement links TRBV7-3 to TRBJ2-3, with D unclear. Trimming cost V 0 bases and J 2 bases, with 9 bases left between them. The CDR3 consists of 15 residues. In germline, CDR1 is SGHTA, CDR2 FQGTGA.

The chain links TRBV10-3 to TRBJ2-3; D may correspond to TRBD1 or TRBD2 (5 bases each). Germline V CDR1 and CDR2: ENHRY, SYGVKD. This CDR3 spans 14 amino acids. The V end was cut by 10 bases, the J end by 3 bases, with 17 bases between. The CDR3 sequence is CATKDGARTDTQYF. The CDR3, as DNA: TGTGCCACCAAAGACGGGGCAAGGACAGATACGCAGTATTTT.